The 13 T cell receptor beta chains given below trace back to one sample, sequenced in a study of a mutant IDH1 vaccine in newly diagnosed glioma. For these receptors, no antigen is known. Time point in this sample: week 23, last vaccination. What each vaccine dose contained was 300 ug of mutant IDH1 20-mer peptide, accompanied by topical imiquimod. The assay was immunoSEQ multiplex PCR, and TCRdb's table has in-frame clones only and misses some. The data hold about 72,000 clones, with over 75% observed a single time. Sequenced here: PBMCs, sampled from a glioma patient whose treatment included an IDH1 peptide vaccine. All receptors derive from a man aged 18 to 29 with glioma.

The CDR3 protein is CASSPYRGGELFF. DNA for the CDR3: TGTGCCAGCAGCCCCTACAGGGGCGGGGAGCTGTTTTTT. The rearrangement joins TRBV7-2 to TRBJ2-2; 7 nucleotides agree with TRBD1. V lost 5 bases to trimming and J lost 7 bases; unmatched junction nucleotides: 4. CDR1 and CDR2 from the germline V gene are SGHTA and FQGNSA. The CDR3 has 13 amino acids.

This CDR3 is CASSLQRTLNTGELFF. As DNA, the CDR3 is TGTGCCAGCAGCCTGCAGCGGACACTGAACACCGGGGAGCTGTTTTTT. The chain recombines TRBV7-2 with TRBJ2-2; D is tentatively TRBD1 or TRBD2 (5 bases each). Germline V gene data show CDR1 as SGHTA and CDR2 as FQGNSA. The ends were cut back, 5 bases at V and 1 base at J, with 14 bases in the middle. This CDR3 contains 16 residues.

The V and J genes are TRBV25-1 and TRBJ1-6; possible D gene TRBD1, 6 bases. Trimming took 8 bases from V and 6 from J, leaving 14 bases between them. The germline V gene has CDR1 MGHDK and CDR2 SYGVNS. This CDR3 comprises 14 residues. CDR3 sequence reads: CASHRGAANSPLHF. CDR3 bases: TGTGCCAGCCACCGGGGGGCCGCTAATTCACCCCTCCACTTT.

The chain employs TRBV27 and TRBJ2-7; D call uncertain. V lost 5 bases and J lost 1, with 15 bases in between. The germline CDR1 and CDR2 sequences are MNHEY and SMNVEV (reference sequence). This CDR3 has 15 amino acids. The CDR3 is CASSKFPPTSYEQYF. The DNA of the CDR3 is TGTGCCAGCAGTAAGTTTCCTCCGACTTCCTACGAGCAGTACTTC.

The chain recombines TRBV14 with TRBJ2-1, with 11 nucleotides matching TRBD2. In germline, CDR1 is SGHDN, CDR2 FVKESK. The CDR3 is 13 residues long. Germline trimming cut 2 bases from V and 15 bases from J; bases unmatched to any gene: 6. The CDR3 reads CASSQTRLAGLFF. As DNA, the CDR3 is TGTGCCAGCAGCCAAACCCGACTAGCGGGACTGTTCTTC.

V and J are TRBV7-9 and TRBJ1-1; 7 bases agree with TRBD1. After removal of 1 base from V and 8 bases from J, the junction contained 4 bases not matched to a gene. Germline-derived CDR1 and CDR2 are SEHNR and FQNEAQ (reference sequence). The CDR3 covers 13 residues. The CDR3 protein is CASSLEGQAEAFF. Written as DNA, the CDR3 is TGTGCCAGCAGCTTAGAAGGACAGGCGGAAGCTTTCTTT. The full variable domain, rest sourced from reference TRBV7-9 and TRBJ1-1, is DTGVSQNPRHKITKRGQNVTFRCDPISEHNRLYWYRQTLGQGPEFLTYFQNEAQLEKSRLLSDRFSAERPKGSFSTLEIQRTEQGDSAMYLCASSLEGQAEAFFGQGTRLTVV.

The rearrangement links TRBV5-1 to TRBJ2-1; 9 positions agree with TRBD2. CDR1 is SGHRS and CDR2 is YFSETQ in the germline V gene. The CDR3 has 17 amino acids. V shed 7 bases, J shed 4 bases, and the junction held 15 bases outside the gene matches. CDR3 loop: CASGNGGGREVYNEQFF. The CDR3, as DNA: TGCGCCAGCGGCAACGGTGGCGGGAGGGAAGTTTACAATGAGCAGTTCTTC.

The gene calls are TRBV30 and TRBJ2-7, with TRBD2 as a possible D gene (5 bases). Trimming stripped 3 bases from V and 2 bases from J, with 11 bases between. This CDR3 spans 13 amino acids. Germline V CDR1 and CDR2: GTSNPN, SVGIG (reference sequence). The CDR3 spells CAWRPSGTYEQYF. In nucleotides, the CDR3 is TGTGCCTGGAGACCGAGCGGCACCTACGAGCAGTACTTC. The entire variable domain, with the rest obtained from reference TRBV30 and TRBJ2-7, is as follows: SQTIHQWPATLVQPVGSPLSLECTVEGTSNPNLYWYRQAAGRGLQLLFYSVGIGQISSEVPQNLSASRPQDRQFILSSKKLLLSDSGFYLCAWRPSGTYEQYFGPGTRLTVT.

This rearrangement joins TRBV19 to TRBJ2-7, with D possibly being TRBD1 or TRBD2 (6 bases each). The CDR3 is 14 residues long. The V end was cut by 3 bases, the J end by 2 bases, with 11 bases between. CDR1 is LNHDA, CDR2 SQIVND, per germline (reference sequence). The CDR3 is CASSIGGRPYEQYF. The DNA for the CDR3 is TGTGCCAGTAGTATTGGGGGGCGACCCTACGAGCAGTACTTC.

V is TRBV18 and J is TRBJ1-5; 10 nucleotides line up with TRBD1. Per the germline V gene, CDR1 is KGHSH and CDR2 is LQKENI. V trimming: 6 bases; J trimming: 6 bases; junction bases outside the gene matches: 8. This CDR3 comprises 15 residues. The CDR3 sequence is CASSSDRGSVQPQHF. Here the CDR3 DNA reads TGTGCCAGCTCCTCGGACAGGGGGTCGGTTCAGCCCCAGCATTTT.

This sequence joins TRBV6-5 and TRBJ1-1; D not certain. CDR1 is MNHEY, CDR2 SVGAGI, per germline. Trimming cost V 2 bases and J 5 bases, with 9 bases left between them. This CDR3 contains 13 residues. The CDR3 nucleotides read TGTGCCAGCAGTTACCCCCGGTGGACTGAAGCTTTCTTT. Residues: CASSYPRWTEAFF.

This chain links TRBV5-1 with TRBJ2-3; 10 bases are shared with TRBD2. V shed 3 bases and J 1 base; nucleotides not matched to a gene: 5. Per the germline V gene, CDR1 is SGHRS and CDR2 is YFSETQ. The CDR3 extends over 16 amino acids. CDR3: CASSSSSGRGTDTQYF. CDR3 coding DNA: TGCGCCAGCAGCTCCTCTAGCGGGAGAGGCACAGATACGCAGTATTTT.

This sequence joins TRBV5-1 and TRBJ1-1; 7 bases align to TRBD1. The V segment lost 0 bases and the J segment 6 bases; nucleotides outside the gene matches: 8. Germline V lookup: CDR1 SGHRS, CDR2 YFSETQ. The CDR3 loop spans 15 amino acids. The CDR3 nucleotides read TGCGCCAGCAGCTTGGCCACGGGACAGCCAGCTGAAGCTTTCTTT. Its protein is CASSLATGQPAEAFF.